This T cell receptor beta chain appears in the sequencing data of a study of beta chain features in type 1 diabetes. About this clone itself: Its antigen is currently unknown.

Study-wide findings and caveats: Compared to healthy donors, patients appeared to have naive, central memory and Treg TCRB repertoires that were more alike.

Sorted CD4+ subsets: naive, central memory, regulatory, stem cell-like memory (CD45RO/CCR7/CD25/CD127/CD95/CD27 panel). Trimming removed 0 bases from V and 6 bases from J; junction bases left unmatched: 5. Germline CDR1 reads SGHDN; CDR2 reads FVKESK. This CDR3 has 15 amino acids. TCRB transcripts that were expressed got sequenced, as all of the isolated RNA had been reverse transcribed. Several million reads were obtained on average from naive, central memory and regulatory T cell samples. Libraries were prepared by immunoSEQ multiplex PCR; TCRdb keeps only in-frame clonotypes and omits some of them. The sample has nearly 250,000 clones; 55% to 70% are singletons.

The chain carries TRBV14 and TRBJ2-3; the match to TRBD2 covers 8 bases. Material for sequencing was naive CD4+ T cells from blood. This receptor was obtained from a man aged 25 to 40 in good health. The CDR3 DNA reads as TGTGCCAGCAGCCAAGAAGGACTAGCCGGCGATACGCAGTATTTT. This codes for CASSQEGLAGDTQYF.